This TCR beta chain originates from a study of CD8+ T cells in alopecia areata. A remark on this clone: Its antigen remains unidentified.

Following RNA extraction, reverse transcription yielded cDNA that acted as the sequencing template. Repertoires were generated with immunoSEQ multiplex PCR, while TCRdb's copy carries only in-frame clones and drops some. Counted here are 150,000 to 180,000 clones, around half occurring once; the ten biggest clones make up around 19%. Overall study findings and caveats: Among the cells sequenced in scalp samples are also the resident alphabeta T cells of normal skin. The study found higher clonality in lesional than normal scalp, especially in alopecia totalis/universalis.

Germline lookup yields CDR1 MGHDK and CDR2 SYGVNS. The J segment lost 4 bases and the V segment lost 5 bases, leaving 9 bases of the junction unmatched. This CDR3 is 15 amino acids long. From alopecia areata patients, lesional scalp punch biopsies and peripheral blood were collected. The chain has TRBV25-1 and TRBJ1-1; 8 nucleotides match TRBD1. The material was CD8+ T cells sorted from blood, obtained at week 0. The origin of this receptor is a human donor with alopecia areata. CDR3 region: CASSLGQGLGTEAFF. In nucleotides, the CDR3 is TGTGCCAGCAGTCTTGGACAGGGCTTAGGCACTGAAGCTTTCTTT. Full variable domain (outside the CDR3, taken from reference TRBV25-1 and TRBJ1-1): EADIYQTPRYLVIGTGKKITLECSQTMGHDKMYWYQQDPGMELHLIHYSYGVNSTEKGDLSSESTVSRIRTEHFPLTLESARPSHTSQYLCASSLGQGLGTEAFFGQGTRLTVV.